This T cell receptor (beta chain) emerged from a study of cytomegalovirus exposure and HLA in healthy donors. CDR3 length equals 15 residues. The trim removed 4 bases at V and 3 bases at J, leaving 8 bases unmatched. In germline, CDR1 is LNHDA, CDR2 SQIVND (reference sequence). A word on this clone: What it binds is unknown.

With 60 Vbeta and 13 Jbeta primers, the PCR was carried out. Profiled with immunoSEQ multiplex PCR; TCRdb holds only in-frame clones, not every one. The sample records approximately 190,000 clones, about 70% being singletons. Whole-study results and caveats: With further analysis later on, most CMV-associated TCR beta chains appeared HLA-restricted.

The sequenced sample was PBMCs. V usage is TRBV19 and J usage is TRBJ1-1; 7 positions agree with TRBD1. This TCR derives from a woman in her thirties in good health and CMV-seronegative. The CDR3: CASSTRQGWYTEAFF. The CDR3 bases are TGTGCCAGTAGTACCCGACAGGGATGGTACACTGAAGCTTTCTTT.